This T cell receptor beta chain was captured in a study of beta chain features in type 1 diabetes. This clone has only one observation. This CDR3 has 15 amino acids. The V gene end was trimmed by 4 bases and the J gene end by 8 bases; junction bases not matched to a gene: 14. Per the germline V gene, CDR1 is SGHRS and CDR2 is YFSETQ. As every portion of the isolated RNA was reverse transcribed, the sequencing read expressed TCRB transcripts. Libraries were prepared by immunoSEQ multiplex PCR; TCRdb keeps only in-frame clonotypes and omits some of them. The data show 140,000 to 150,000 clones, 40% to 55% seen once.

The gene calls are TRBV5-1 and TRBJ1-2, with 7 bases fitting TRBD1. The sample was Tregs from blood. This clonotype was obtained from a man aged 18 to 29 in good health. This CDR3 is CASSRTQGELGGYTF. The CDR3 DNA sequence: TGCGCCAGCAGCCGGACTCAGGGGGAATTAGGAGGCTACACCTTC.